This entry is about one T cell receptor (beta chain). Its target antigen remains unknown. The record has no base qualities; no much larger clone is one base away. The sample originates from a study of shared clonotypes between healthy human individuals (dated by TCRdb to 2018 to 2020). Turning to the overall study: The cohort comprised a couple of women and a few men aged 18 to 49 years. Per donor, leukapheresis produced somewhere between about 0.9 and 9.5 billion PBMCs. Libraries were prepared and TCR repertoires were sequenced by different laboratories using diverse techniques, in order to increase sequencing depth and limit assay-specific biases. For each donor, three plates each were used for CD4 naive and CD4 memory, two plates were used for CD8 naive, and one plate was used for CD8 memory. Blood TCR repertoires of about 5 healthy adults were deeply sequenced to estimate repertoire size and the extent of clonotype sharing between individuals. On the study overall, not on this receptor specifically: Pairwise subsampling indicated that sequencing depth was expected to affect the degree of clonotype sharing among donors. When several donors were compared, the shared fraction of clonotypes was 5% to 6.5% for naive CD4, 3.5% to 4% for naive CD8, about 2.4% for memory CD4, and roughly 0.4% for memory CD8. The genetic and exposure-history diversity represented was limited by the small number of donors. Even with the large sequencing depth, rarefaction of the sorted-subset datasets indicated that sequencing was incomplete. Compared with non-shared clonotypes, clonotypes shared by all four sorted-subset donors had higher generation probabilities. Sampling was restricted to blood, and TCR repertoires in tissue are likely to differ from TCR repertoires in blood. Naive subsets generally had larger estimated clonotype richness than memory subsets did.

Using the deep immunoSEQ assay, TCR CDR3 regions were amplified from genomic DNA by multiplex PCR. Extracted genomic DNA from each cell subset was distributed evenly across all wells of several immunoSEQ 96-well plates, and each plate was treated as a replicate. For sorted subsets, 150 to 200 ng genomic DNA, equal to 30,000 or so T cell genomes, was loaded into each replicate PCR. Purified libraries were measured with a Qubit 3.0 fluorometer, size-checked on a Bioanalyzer 2100, and measured again with the KAPA Library Quantification kit. Every immunoSEQ 96-well plate was sequenced on a dedicated single-read 150-cycle Illumina NextSeq 550 flow cell. Per the original workflow: Because the immunoSEQ output included only junctional sequences and no quality scores, the filtering could not be the same as the filtering used for full-length reads. To assign V/J genes and CDR3, sequences were annotated using PyIR, a Python wrapper for IgBLAST v1.9, with IMGT germline references. Any read was removed if the V/J assignment was weak (E-value above 1e-6), the CDR3 was missing, or the read contained stop codons, out-of-frame junctions, or ambiguous translated residues. A V3J clonotype was defined by an identical inferred V gene, J gene, and CDR3 amino acid sequence. Percentage overlap between repertoires was calculated by dividing the number of shared unique clonotypes by the size of the smaller repertoire. Richness of each repertoire was evaluated using RTK rarefaction, the Chao1 estimator, and Recon v2.1 estimates of unobserved clonotypes. Generation probabilities were computed with OLGA for all TCRbeta clonotypes obtained by the gDNA method from a handful of donors. TCRdb re-hosts the immuneACCESS table, in-frame sequences only. Its copies lack some clones; in the studies checked, an unresolved V gene accounts for under half of them, and the cause for the rest is not known. That table is the source of V, J and clone size, and D and trimming were worked out from the DNA. This sample has 2,100,000 or so clones in its table, and approximately 94% of those were observed once. Around 0.13% of the sample lies in the top ten.

The CDR1 and CDR2 encoded by the germline V gene are SGHRS and YFSETQ. Trimming takes 5 bases from V and 0 bases from J, and the germline ends sit 12 bases apart. CDR3 length: 16 amino acids, cysteine to phenylalanine. The DNA shown is the 48-base CDR3, in frame from base 1. Healthy HIV-negative adults with no recently reported acute infections or vaccinations were included as donors. Every donor was a Caucasian adult residing in Nashville, Tennessee, USA. Magnetic negative selection was used to enrich CD4+ T cells, after which naive cells were positively selected on CD45RA and the negative fraction became the memory subset. Blood was collected by leukapheresis, and PBMCs were isolated by Ficoll-Histopaque density gradient centrifugation and then cryopreserved in liquid nitrogen vapor phase. Purity and quantity of every magnetically sorted T cell population were checked by analytical flow cytometry. Genomic DNA was isolated from every sorted fraction and measured by UV absorbance on a Nanodrop 2000c.

Source material: naive CD4+ T cells sorted from blood. The sample's cell subset or site label is to be understood as: CD45RA+ positively selected. This receptor chain uses TRBV5-1 and TRBJ2-6; TRBD1 is a weak D gene call, 6 bases matching. The clonotype originates from a man between 18 and 29 years old in good health. The CDR3 loop reads CASRLGQISGANVLTF. The DNA sequence follows: TGCGCCAGCAGACTTGGACAGATCTCTGGGGCCAACGTCCTGACTTTC.